This TCR beta chain was profiled in a study of T cell repertoires in cytomegalovirus infection. Study-level information: Public signatures in TCR beta pointed to CMV infection and matching HLA type.

MiXCR, applied by TCRdb to the reads, yields one record per CDR3 protein. This table holds about 400,000 distinct CDR3 sequences, around 18% found once. The study's findings and limits: People with CMV and the relevant HLA were identified by cumulative public TCR beta family frequency. The response measured ex vivo was dominated by TCR beta clonotypes (HLA-C-restricted and CMV-specific).

The CDR3 length is 16 residues. J lost 0 bases, V lost 5 bases, and 5 bases had no gene match. Germline V gene data show CDR1 as SEHNR and CDR2 as FQNEAQ (reference sequence). Of note for this clonotype: Antigen: not known.

The sample consisted of PBMCs. This chain links TRBV7-9 with TRBJ1-5, with 9 bases aligning to TRBD1. The clonotype originates from a human donor in good health (CMV status not recorded). Some clones in this sample may be carry-over from other donors' samples. DNA for the CDR3: TGTGCCAGCAGCCCCGGGACAGGGAATAGCAATCAGCCCCAGCATTTT. As protein: CASSPGTGNSNQPQHF.